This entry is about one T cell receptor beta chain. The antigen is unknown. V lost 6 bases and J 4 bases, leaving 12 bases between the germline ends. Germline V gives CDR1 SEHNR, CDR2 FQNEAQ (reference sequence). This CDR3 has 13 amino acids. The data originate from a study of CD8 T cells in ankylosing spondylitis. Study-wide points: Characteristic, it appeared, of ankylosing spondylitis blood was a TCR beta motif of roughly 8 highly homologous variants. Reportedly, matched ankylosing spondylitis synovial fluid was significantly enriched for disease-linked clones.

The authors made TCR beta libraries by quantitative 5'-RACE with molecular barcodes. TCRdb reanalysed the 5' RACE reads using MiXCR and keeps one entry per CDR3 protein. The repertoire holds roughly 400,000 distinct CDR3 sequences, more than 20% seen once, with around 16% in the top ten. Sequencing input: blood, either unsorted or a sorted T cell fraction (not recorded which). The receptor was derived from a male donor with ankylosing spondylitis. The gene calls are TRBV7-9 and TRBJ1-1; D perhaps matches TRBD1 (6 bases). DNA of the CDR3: TGTGCCAGCAGATGGGGACAAAGCACTGAAGCTTTCTTT. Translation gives CASRWGQSTEAFF.